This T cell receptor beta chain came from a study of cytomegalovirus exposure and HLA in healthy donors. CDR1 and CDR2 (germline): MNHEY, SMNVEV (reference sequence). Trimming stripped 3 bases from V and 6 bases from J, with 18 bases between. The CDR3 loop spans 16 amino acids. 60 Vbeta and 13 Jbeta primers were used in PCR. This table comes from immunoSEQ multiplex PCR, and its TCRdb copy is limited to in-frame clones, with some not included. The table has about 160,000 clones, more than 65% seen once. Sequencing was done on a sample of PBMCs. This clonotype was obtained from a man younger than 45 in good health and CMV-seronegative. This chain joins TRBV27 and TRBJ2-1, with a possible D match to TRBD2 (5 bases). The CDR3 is CASSFSPGSPSNEQFF. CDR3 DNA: TGTGCCAGCAGTTTCTCCCCGGGGAGCCCTTCCAATGAGCAGTTCTTC.